A single sample is the source of the 22 T cell receptor beta chains below, sequenced in a study of T cell responses to AZD1222 COVID-19 vaccine (dated by TCRdb to about 2021). Receptor libraries were prepared by the immunoSEQ multiplex PCR assay. Imported from immuneACCESS, the table was reduced by TCRdb to in-frame sequences with V and J called. These copies leave out some clones; in studies compared against another copy, an unresolved V gene accounts for under half, and the cause of the remainder is not known. The sample table records tens of thousands of clones; 80% to 90% of these occur just once. Approximately 5.8% of the sample comes from the top ten. In light of the paper, this sample's time point label describes: baseline before first vaccination. The sample was peripheral blood, taken on day 0 of AZD1222 vaccination. The receptors come from an adult in good health.

The chain joins TRBV12-5 to TRBJ2-1; no reliable D call. Germline V lookup: CDR1 LGHNT, CDR2 FRNRAP. The V end was cut by 0 bases, the J end by 1 base, with 7 bases between. The CDR3 covers 15 residues. CDR3: CASGLVHGSYNEQFF. The CDR3 DNA reads TGTGCTAGTGGTTTGGTACACGGGTCCTACAATGAGCAGTTCTTC.

This rearrangement joins TRBV3-1 (or the pseudogene TRBV3-2) to TRBJ1-2; tentatively, D is TRBD1 (5 bases). This CDR3 comprises 14 residues. Trimming shortened V by 1 base and J by 4 bases, and 10 bases separated the two germline ends. From germline, CDR1 is LGHDT and CDR2 YNNKEL (reference sequence). CDR3 sequence reads: CASSQVAGFYGYTF. CDR3 in DNA: TGTGCCAGCAGCCAAGTTGCAGGGTTCTATGGCTACACCTTC.

The chain employs TRBV7-2 and TRBJ2-7; D may be TRBD1 or TRBD2 (5 bases each). The germline V gene has CDR1 SGHTA and CDR2 FQGNSA. V was pared by 4 bases and J by 3 bases, with 13 bases between. The CDR3 is 14 amino acids. The CDR3: CASSSLGPGYEQYF. CDR3 nucleotide sequence: TGTGCCAGCAGCTCACTGGGACCTGGCTACGAGCAGTACTTC.

The V and J genes are TRBV3-1 (or the pseudogene TRBV3-2) and TRBJ1-1, with 8 bases lining up with TRBD1. CDR1 is LGHDT and CDR2 is YNNKEL in the germline V gene (reference sequence). CDR3 length: 17 residues. V dropped 1 base and J dropped 4; count of bases not matched to a gene: 11. In DNA, the CDR3 is TGTGCCAGCAGCCAAGGAGACAGGGGCGCCGGGACCACTGAAGCTTTCTTT. Amino acid sequence: CASSQGDRGAGTTEAFF.

V and J are TRBV28 and TRBJ2-3, with TRBD1 matching 7 bases. This CDR3 spans 13 amino acids. Per germline, CDR1 MDHEN and CDR2 SYDVKM. V was pared by 4 bases and J by 7 bases, with 5 bases of the junction left unmatched. The CDR3 is CASSSGQPHTQYF. In nucleotides, the CDR3 is TGTGCCAGCAGTTCGGGACAGCCTCATACGCAGTATTTT.

This sequence joins TRBV24-1 and TRBJ1-1; the D gene is possibly TRBD1 (5 bases). Trimming pared 9 bases from V and 3 bases from J, leaving 19 bases between. CDR1 KGHDR and CDR2 SFDVKD come from the germline V gene. The CDR3 is made up of 15 amino acids. Written as DNA, the CDR3 is TGTGCCACCGGGGGGTTGGGCAGAGAAGACACTGAAGCTTTCTTT. Its translation is CATGGLGREDTEAFF.

This chain connects TRBV5-1 to TRBJ1-2, with D possibly matching TRBD1 (6 bases). The CDR3 is 14 residues long. The germline V gene has CDR1 SGHRS and CDR2 YFSETQ. The V and J ends lost 5 bases and 3 bases respectively, with 14 bases between them. In DNA form, the CDR3 reads TGCGCCAGCAGAGAGGGGGATTCGGACTATGGCTACACCTTC. Amino acids: CASREGDSDYGYTF.

This chain links TRBV28 with TRBJ1-6; 7 nucleotides match TRBD1. From germline, CDR1 is MDHEN and CDR2 SYDVKM. The CDR3 runs 15 residues. V lost 7 bases and J lost 7; bases outside the gene matches: 10. CDR3 nucleotide sequence: TGTGCCAGCACCTCAGGGGGACAGAGAAATTCACCCCTCCACTTT. Its protein product is CASTSGGQRNSPLHF.

This sequence joins TRBV30 and TRBJ1-1, with a tentative D call TRBD1 (5 bases). V was clipped by 4 bases and J by 1 base, with 10 bases between them. Per germline, CDR1 GTSNPN and CDR2 SVGIG (reference sequence). This CDR3 contains 13 residues. The CDR3 here is CAWTPDRNTEAFF. Here the CDR3 DNA reads TGTGCCTGGACCCCCGACAGGAACACTGAAGCTTTCTTT.

This chain connects TRBV2 to TRBJ1-1; 7 bases are shared with TRBD1. This CDR3 has 15 residues. Germline V CDR1 and CDR2: SNHLY, FYNNEI. The V and J ends lost 2 bases and 0 bases, in that order; junction bases with no gene match: 3. Here the CDR3 DNA reads TGTGCCAGCAGTGAACGGGGACAGATGAACACTGAAGCTTTCTTT. Translated, it gives CASSERGQMNTEAFF.

The J gene is TRBJ2-3, the V gene TRBV7-8; 9 bases align to TRBD2. The CDR3 sequence is 17 residues long. J lost 1 base, V lost 5 bases, and 10 bases had no gene match. Germline CDR1 SGHVS, CDR2 FQNEAQ. As DNA, the CDR3 is TGTGCCAGCAGCCTGATAGCGGGGGACTCCGGCACAGATACGCAGTATTTT. Translated: CASSLIAGDSGTDTQYF.

The chain links TRBV10-3 to TRBJ1-2; 8 positions match TRBD1. Germline CDR1 reads ENHRY; CDR2 reads SYGVKD. Trimming removed 4 bases from V and 6 bases from J; junction bases left unmatched: 7. The CDR3 spans 14 residues. The CDR3 spells CAISGPGQGDGYTF. The CDR3 DNA follows: TGTGCCATCAGTGGTCCCGGACAGGGTGATGGCTACACCTTC.

The CDR3 DNA is TGCGCCAGCAGCCCGTGGGGGGGAGAAGCTTTCTTT. It specifies CASSPWGGEAFF. The V and J genes are TRBV4-1 and TRBJ1-1; perhaps TRBD1 as D (5 bases). The CDR3 consists of 12 residues. Trimming shortened V by 4 bases and J by 8 bases, and 11 bases separated the two germline ends. Germline V lookup: CDR1 MGHRA, CDR2 YSYEKL.

This chain uses TRBV2 with TRBJ1-2, with no clear D. Trimming shortened V by 0 bases and J by 5 bases, and 16 bases separated the two germline ends. Germline V gene sequence: CDR1 SNHLY, CDR2 FYNNEI. This CDR3 comprises 16 residues. CDR3 in amino acids: CASSEALSIMGYGYTF. For the CDR3, the DNA is TGTGCCAGCAGTGAAGCGCTAAGCATTATGGGGTATGGCTACACCTTC.

This chain uses TRBV30 with TRBJ1-4, with D possibly TRBD1 on 5 matching bases. The CDR3 runs 16 residues. From germline, CDR1 is GTSNPN and CDR2 SVGIG (reference sequence). V lost 3 bases and J 0 bases, leaving 14 bases between the germline ends. The CDR3 loop is CAWSDPGDATNEKLFF. DNA of the CDR3: TGTGCCTGGAGCGACCCCGGGGACGCAACTAATGAAAAACTGTTTTTT.

The CDR3 DNA is TGTGCCACCAGTGAGCCGTTCACAGATACGCAGTATTTT. The encoded protein is CATSEPFTDTQYF. The rearrangement links TRBV24-1 to TRBJ2-3; D uncertain. The CDR3 is made up of 13 amino acids. Trimming took off 4 bases at V and 2 bases at J, with 6 bases between the two ends. CDR1 and CDR2 from the germline V gene are KGHDR and SFDVKD.

This rearrangement joins TRBV11-2 to TRBJ2-7; D is ambiguous. This CDR3 is built from 13 residues. The germline V gene has CDR1 SGHAT and CDR2 FQNNGV. The ends were cut back, 3 bases at V and 2 bases at J, with 8 bases in the middle. CDR3 in amino acids: CASSLRRPYEQYF. The CDR3 bases are TGTGCCAGCAGCTTGCGGAGACCCTACGAGCAGTACTTC.

The chain recombines TRBV9 with TRBJ2-5; 10 nucleotides line up with TRBD2. V shed 4 bases and J 2 bases; nucleotides not matched to a gene: 8. The germline CDR1 and CDR2 sequences are SGDLS and YYNGEE. This CDR3 is built from 16 residues. The CDR3 sequence: CASSSWTSGPQETQYF. In nucleotides, the CDR3 is TGTGCCAGCAGCTCCTGGACTAGCGGTCCTCAAGAGACCCAGTACTTC.

The chain links TRBV5-6 to TRBJ1-5, with D possibly matching TRBD1 (5 bases). CDR1 and CDR2 (germline): SGHDT, YYEEEE. V dropped 4 bases and J dropped 7 bases, with 15 bases sitting between them. This CDR3 is 14 amino acids long. As DNA, the CDR3 is TGTGCCAGCAGCCTGAGGGGAACCGTCCAGCCCCAGCATTTT. It is translated as CASSLRGTVQPQHF.

The chain employs TRBV7-9 and TRBJ2-6, with a tentative D call TRBD2 (6 bases). CDR1 and CDR2 from the germline V gene are SEHNR and FQNEAQ (reference sequence). The V and J ends lost 5 bases and 0 bases respectively, with 8 bases between them. CDR3 length: 15 residues. The CDR3, as DNA: TGTGCCAGCAGCAACGGGGGCTCTGGGGCCAACGTCCTGACTTTC. It codes for CASSNGGSGANVLTF.

This chain uses TRBV3-1 (or the pseudogene TRBV3-2) with TRBJ1-1; unclear D gene. The germline V and J ends were trimmed by 1 base and 0 bases, with 9 bases remaining between them. The CDR3 is 15 amino acids. Germline assignment: CDR1 LGHDT and CDR2 YNNKEL (reference sequence). The DNA of the CDR3 is TGTGCCAGCAGCCAAGCACAGTCCATGAACACTGAAGCTTTCTTT. Its protein product is CASSQAQSMNTEAFF.

This chain links TRBV3-1 (or the pseudogene TRBV3-2) with TRBJ1-1; D gene ambiguous. This CDR3 is 15 amino acids long. Per the germline V gene, CDR1 is LGHDT and CDR2 is YNNKEL (reference sequence). The V and J ends lost 3 bases and 6 bases respectively, with 17 bases between them. For the CDR3, the DNA is TGTGCCAGCAGCCACCGCGCGCGGGGAAACGCTGAAGCTTTCTTT. It specifies CASSHRARGNAEAFF.